This is a list of T cell receptor beta chains from one sample in a study of Ad26.COV2.S vaccination and SARS-CoV-2 variants. TCRdb's table, derived via immunoSEQ multiplex PCR, lists solely in-frame clones and lacks some. This table has 450,000 to 550,000 clones, 80% to 90% appearing once. Material: peripheral blood, obtained in a trial of Ad26.COV2.S vaccine versus placebo. The receptors originated from a person aged 18 to 65 who received the Ad26.COV2.S COVID-19 vaccine or a placebo. Each CDR3 is given with its conserved first and last residue. A D gene is named only where the DNA matches it firmly. Clone size is stated in some rows and not others, as once, few, many or a class when expanded.

TRBJ2-1,NA,TRBV12-5,NA,CASGPEWGPAGNEQFF,TGTGCTAGTGGCCCGGAGTGGGGGCCTGCGGGGAATGAGCAGTTCTTC
TRBJ2-3,NA,TRBV9,TRBD2,CASSTTTGTSGKTDTQYF,TGTGCCAGCAGCACAACGACCGGGACTAGCGGGAAGACAGATACGCAGTATTTT
TRBJ1-5,NA,TRBV6-2/TRBV6-3,TRBD1,CASSRGQGGNQPQHF,TGTGCCAGCAGTCGCGGACAGGGCGGCAATCAGCCCCAGCATTTT
TRBJ1-5,NA,TRBV7-2,NA,CASSPSTVQPQHF,TGTGCCAGCAGTCCAAGTACGGTGCAGCCCCAGCATTTT
TRBJ2-2,NA,TRBV10-3,TRBD1,CAISGTGSDTGELFF,TGTGCCATCAGCGGGACAGGTTCGGACACCGGGGAGCTGTTTTTT
TRBJ2-6,NA,TRBV18,TRBD1,CASSPRTGGAGANVLTF,TGTGCCAGCTCACCAAGGACAGGGGGCGCTGGGGCCAACGTCCTGACTTTC
TRBJ2-1,NA,TRBV7-6,TRBD2,CASSVGSGLARNEQFF,TGTGCCAGCAGCGTAGGATCGGGACTAGCTCGCAATGAGCAGTTCTTC
TRBJ1-5,few,TRBV2,NA,CASSARQPNQPQHF,TGTGCCAGCAGTGCTCGGCAGCCAAATCAGCCCCAGCATTTT
TRBJ1-2,NA,TRBV5-1,NA,CASSRGHQSQYGYTF,TGCGCCAGCAGCCGTGGGCACCAGAGCCAGTATGGCTACACCTTC
TRBJ1-1,NA,TRBV7-2,TRBD1,CASSLATGQGAFF,TGTGCCAGCAGCTTAGCGACAGGACAGGGAGCTTTCTTT
TRBJ2-7,NA,TRBV30,NA,CAWSRGGLYSYEQYF,TGTGCCTGGAGCCGAGGGGGACTCTACTCCTACGAGCAGTACTTC
TRBJ1-1,NA,TRBV9,NA,CASSPGQFTEAFF,TGTGCCAGCAGCCCCGGGCAGTTCACTGAAGCTTTCTTT
TRBJ2-3,NA,TRBV30,NA,CAWSVVSSTDTQYF,TGTGCCTGGAGTGTCGTCAGTTCCACAGATACGCAGTATTTT
TRBJ1-6,NA,TRBV19,TRBD1,CASSIRDRGSPLHF,TGTGCCAGTAGTATCCGGGACAGGGGTTCACCCCTCCACTTT
TRBJ2-7,few,TRBV4-2,NA,CASSPHGYEQYF,TGTGCCAGCAGCCCCCACGGGTACGAGCAGTACTTC
TRBJ1-2,once,TRBV5-1,NA,CASSLQAGSANYGYTF,TGCGCCAGCAGCTTGCAAGCAGGGTCGGCTAACTATGGCTACACCTTC
TRBJ1-2,once,TRBV5-4,NA,CASSLSGGEGTF,TGTGCCAGCAGCTTGAGCGGTGGAGAGGGAACCTTC
TRBJ1-5,NA,TRBV30,NA,CAWSAKERGLWQPQHF,TGTGCCTGGAGTGCTAAGGAAAGGGGGTTGTGGCAGCCCCAGCATTTT
TRBJ2-5,NA,TRBV6-4,NA,CASSPSPDVETQYF,TGTGCCAGCAGTCCATCCCCGGATGTGGAGACCCAGTACTTC
TRBJ2-7,NA,TRBV9,NA,CASSVDYFRSYEQYF,TGTGCCAGCAGCGTAGATTACTTCCGCTCCTACGAGCAGTACTTC
TRBJ2-7,NA,TRBV5-5,TRBD2,CASSLVGGIYEQYF,TGTGCCAGCAGCTTGGTGGGGGGGATCTACGAGCAGTACTTC
TRBJ1-4,NA,TRBV30,NA,CAWSTAGAEKLFF,TGTGCCTGGAGTACCGCAGGGGCGGAAAAACTGTTTTTT
TRBJ2-1,NA,TRBV2,NA,CASSADSYNEQFF,TGTGCCAGCAGTGCTGACTCCTACAATGAGCAGTTCTTC
TRBJ1-1,once,TRBV28,NA,CASSLKVGFPKAFF,TGTGCCAGCAGTTTAAAGGTGGGCTTTCCGAAAGCTTTCTTT
TRBJ1-2,NA,TRBV5-8,NA,CASSLVGGHTPNYGYTF,TGTGCCAGCAGCTTGGTGGGAGGACATACACCTAACTATGGCTACACCTTC
TRBJ2-1,once,TRBV28,TRBD2,CASSPGPPMGLAGVGNEQFF,TGTGCCAGCAGCCCAGGGCCCCCCATGGGACTAGCGGGAGTTGGAAATGAGCAGTTCTTC
TRBJ2-7,NA,TRBV6-5,TRBD2,CASRLASRSYEQYF,TGTGCCAGCAGACTAGCGAGCCGCTCCTACGAGCAGTACTTC
TRBJ2-6,NA,TRBV7-9,NA,CASSIPGESRSGANVLTF,TGTGCCAGCAGCATCCCCGGGGAGAGCCGCTCTGGGGCCAACGTCCTGACTTTC